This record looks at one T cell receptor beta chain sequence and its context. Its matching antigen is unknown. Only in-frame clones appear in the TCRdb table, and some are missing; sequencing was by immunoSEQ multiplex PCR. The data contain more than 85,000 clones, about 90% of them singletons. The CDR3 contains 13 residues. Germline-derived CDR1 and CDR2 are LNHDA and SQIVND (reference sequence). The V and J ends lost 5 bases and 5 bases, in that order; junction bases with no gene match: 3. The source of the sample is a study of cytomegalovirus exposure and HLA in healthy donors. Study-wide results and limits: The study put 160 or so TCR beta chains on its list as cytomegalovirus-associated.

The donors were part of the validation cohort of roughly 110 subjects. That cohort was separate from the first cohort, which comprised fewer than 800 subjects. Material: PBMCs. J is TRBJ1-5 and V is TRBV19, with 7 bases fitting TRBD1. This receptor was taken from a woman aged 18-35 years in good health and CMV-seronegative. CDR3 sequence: CASSGTAHQPQHF. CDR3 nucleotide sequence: TGTGCCAGTAGTGGGACAGCCCATCAGCCCCAGCATTTT. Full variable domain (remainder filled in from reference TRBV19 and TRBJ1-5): DGGITQSPKYLFRKEGQNVTLSCEQNLNHDAMYWYRQDPGQGLRLIYYSQIVNDFQKGDIAEGYSVSREKKESFPLTVTSAQKNPTAFYLCASSGTAHQPQHFGDGTRLSIL.